The 19 T cell receptor beta chains presented below share a single source sample, sequenced in a study of T cell changes during pregnancy in multiple sclerosis. Sequencing was performed with immunoSEQ multiplex PCR; in TCRdb, only in-frame clones are kept and a portion is missing. The sample lists roughly 100,000 clones, around 90% occurring once. The sequencing used peripheral blood, collected before pregnancy. The receptors stem from a female donor with multiple sclerosis, enrolled in a pregnancy study.

J is TRBJ1-5 and V is TRBV28; a possible D gene is TRBD1 (6 bases). Germline V gene sequence: CDR1 MDHEN, CDR2 SYDVKM. V dropped 7 bases and J dropped 5 bases, with 12 bases sitting between them. The CDR3 length is 13 residues. The CDR3 loop is CASIQGPYQPQHF. Written as DNA, the CDR3 is TGTGCCAGCATACAGGGTCCCTATCAGCCCCAGCATTTT.

The chain links TRBV7-8 to TRBJ2-7; 12 nucleotides agree with TRBD2. This CDR3 comprises 15 residues. V shed 5 bases and J 2 bases; nucleotides not matched to a gene: 4. The germline V gene encodes CDR1 SGHVS and CDR2 FQNEAQ. CDR3 DNA sequence: TGTGCCAGCAGCCCAGGACTAGCGGGAACCTACGAGCAGTACTTC. It is translated as CASSPGLAGTYEQYF.

This sequence joins TRBV9 and TRBJ1-2; 10 nucleotides match TRBD1. Germline trimming cut 3 bases from V and 3 bases from J; bases unmatched to any gene: 2. From germline, CDR1 is SGDLS and CDR2 YYNGEE. The CDR3 runs to 14 residues. In DNA form, the CDR3 reads TGTGCCAGCAGCGACGGACAGGGGGACTATGGCTACACCTTC. It is translated as CASSDGQGDYGYTF. Full variable domain (remainder filled in from reference TRBV9 and TRBJ1-2): DSGVTQTPKHLITATGQRVTLRCSPRSGDLSVYWYQQSLDQGLQFLIQYYNGEERAKGNILERFSAQQFPDLHSELNLSSLELGDSALYFCASSDGQGDYGYTFGSGTRLTVV.

The chain uses TRBV5-6 and TRBJ2-1; TRBD1 matches at 7 bases. This CDR3 spans 17 amino acids. V dropped 4 bases and J dropped 3; count of bases not matched to a gene: 13. Germline values: CDR1 SGHDT, CDR2 YYEEEE. For the CDR3, the DNA is TGTGCCAGCAGCACCGATGCCAGACAGGGCGTCTACAATGAGCAGTTCTTC. The encoded protein is CASSTDARQGVYNEQFF.

This chain joins TRBV29-1 and TRBJ2-1; 13 nucleotides agree with TRBD2. The CDR3 has 20 residues. V dropped 1 base and J dropped 2; count of bases not matched to a gene: 14. The germline V gene has CDR1 SQVTM and CDR2 ANQGSEA. The CDR3 DNA reads TGCAGCGTTGAAGCCCGCGATCCCGGACTAGCGGGAGAGGCCTACAATGAGCAGTTCTTC. It encodes CSVEARDPGLAGEAYNEQFF.

The V gene is TRBV27, the J gene TRBJ1-6, with a possible D match to TRBD1 (5 bases). Germline V gene data show CDR1 as MNHEY and CDR2 as SMNVEV (reference sequence). This CDR3 spans 17 amino acids. V was trimmed by 2 bases and J by 10 bases, leaving 21 bases between them. Here the CDR3 reads CASSLTLDAGSKSPLHF. The CDR3 DNA reads as TGTGCCAGCAGTTTAACGTTGGATGCAGGGTCGAAATCACCCCTCCACTTT.

The chain combines TRBV29-1 with TRBJ1-1, with a weak D call TRBD1 (6 bases). Germline V lookup: CDR1 SQVTM, CDR2 ANQGSEA. The CDR3 runs to 13 residues. Trimming took 4 bases from V and 0 from J, leaving 9 bases between them. The CDR3 loop reads CSVGGLMNTEAFF. DNA of the CDR3: TGCAGCGTTGGGGGGCTGATGAACACTGAAGCTTTCTTT.

A remark on this clone: This sample also contains other DNA sequences that code for the same CDR3. The chain employs TRBV19 and TRBJ2-5; a weak D match, TRBD1 (6 bases). CDR3 length: 14 residues. CDR1 and CDR2 from the germline V gene are LNHDA and SQIVND (reference sequence). Trimming removed 5 bases from V and 1 base from J, with 11 bases in between. This CDR3 is CASSQRQVQETQYF. The CDR3 DNA sequence: TGTGCCAGTAGTCAACGACAGGTCCAAGAGACCCAGTACTTC.

The gene calls are TRBV18 and TRBJ1-2, with 9 bases that match TRBD1. In germline, CDR1 is KGHSH, CDR2 LQKENI. CDR3 length: 15 residues. Trimming at V came to 3 bases and at J to 8 bases, leaving 10 bases not matched to a gene. In DNA, the CDR3 is TGTGCCAGCTCACCCCTGGACAGGGGCAGCGGCGGCTACACCTTC. Protein product: CASSPLDRGSGGYTF.

V gene TRBV18 combines with J gene TRBJ2-5; the D gene is possibly TRBD1 (5 bases). The CDR3 is 14 residues long. V lost 3 bases to trimming and J lost 3 bases, with 11 bases between them. CDR1 KGHSH and CDR2 LQKENI come from the germline V gene. CDR3 sequence: CASSPLQGEETQYF. As DNA, the CDR3 is TGTGCCAGCTCACCTCTCCAGGGTGAAGAGACCCAGTACTTC.

This rearrangement joins TRBV7-2 to TRBJ1-2, with 8 bases fitting TRBD1. The germline V gene encodes CDR1 SGHTA and CDR2 FQGNSA. The CDR3 has 11 amino acids. Losses at the gene ends were 6 bases for V and 8 bases for J; bases not matched to a gene: 2. CDR3 sequence reads: CASRTGVGYTF. CDR3 coding DNA: TGTGCCAGCAGGACAGGGGTGGGCTACACCTTC.

The chain is built from TRBV5-1 and TRBJ2-7, with 8 nucleotides matching TRBD2. After removal of 1 base from V and 6 bases from J, the junction contained 6 bases not matched to a gene. Looked up from germline, CDR1 is SGHRS and CDR2 is YFSETQ. The CDR3 runs to 14 residues. In DNA form, the CDR3 reads TGCGCCAGCAGCTTGCGGAGCGGGGGCGTCGAGCAGTACTTC. Translation gives CASSLRSGGVEQYF.

The chain has TRBV19 and TRBJ2-1, with TRBD1 matching over 9 bases. Trimming took 7 bases from V and 3 from J; bases not matched to a gene: 7. This CDR3 spans 15 amino acids. Germline V lookup: CDR1 LNHDA, CDR2 SQIVND (reference sequence). The CDR3 loop is CASTTPGQGYNEQFF. Here the CDR3 DNA reads TGTGCCAGTACCACTCCGGGACAGGGCTACAATGAGCAGTTCTTC.

The chain carries TRBV27 and TRBJ1-5; a possible D gene is TRBD1 (6 bases). CDR3 length: 16 amino acids. CDR1 and CDR2 from the germline V gene are MNHEY and SMNVEV (reference sequence). V was shortened by 0 bases and J by 3 bases, with 12 bases between the two germline ends. CDR3 in DNA: TGTGCCAGCAGTTTATCCTTGGACAGTTCCAATCAGCCCCAGCATTTT. It yields the protein CASSLSLDSSNQPQHF.

The J gene is TRBJ1-2, the V gene TRBV27, with 8 bases matching TRBD1. There are 15 residues in the CDR3. Germline V CDR1 and CDR2: MNHEY, SMNVEV (reference sequence). The junction had 9 bases not matched to a gene; V was cut back by 4 bases and J by 5 bases. CDR3 DNA: TGTGCCAGCAGTTCTAGGACAGGGAAAGAGTATGGCTACACCTTC. This codes for CASSSRTGKEYGYTF.

The chain joins TRBV28 to TRBJ1-5, with 9 positions matching TRBD1. Trimming took 4 bases from V and 4 from J; bases not matched to a gene: 5. This CDR3 has 15 amino acids. The germline V gene has CDR1 MDHEN and CDR2 SYDVKM. CDR3 sequence (DNA): TGTGCCAGCAGTTCCCCCGGACAGGGGAATCAGCCCCAGCATTTT. Protein product: CASSSPGQGNQPQHF.

J is TRBJ1-1 and V is TRBV19; tentative D call: TRBD1 (6 bases). Germline V CDR1 and CDR2: LNHDA, SQIVND (reference sequence). The germline V and J ends were trimmed by 7 bases and 4 bases, with 22 bases remaining between them. The CDR3 extends over 16 amino acids. This chain's CDR3 is CASTPRGGGGSTEAFF. CDR3 DNA: TGTGCCAGTACCCCACGGGGAGGGGGAGGTAGCACTGAAGCTTTCTTT.

Here the CDR3 DNA reads TGTGCCAGTAGTTATACTAGCGGGGGGACCCTCTCCTACAATGAGCAGTTCTTC. Translated: CASSYTSGGTLSYNEQFF. This chain links TRBV19 with TRBJ2-1, with 12 bases matching TRBD2. Per the germline V gene, CDR1 is LNHDA and CDR2 is SQIVND (reference sequence). This CDR3 spans 18 amino acids. The V and J ends lost 5 bases and 0 bases, in that order; junction bases with no gene match: 8. The complete variable domain, with remaining parts taken from reference TRBV19 and TRBJ2-1, reads DGGITQSPKYLFRKEGQNVTLSCEQNLNHDAMYWYRQDPGQGLRLIYYSQIVNDFQKGDIAEGYSVSREKKESFPLTVTSAQKNPTAFYLCASSYTSGGTLSYNEQFFGPGTRLTVL.

The rearrangement links TRBV5-1 to TRBJ1-1; the D gene is possibly TRBD1 (5 bases). V lost 0 bases and J 4 bases, leaving 7 bases between the germline ends. This CDR3 is 13 amino acids long. Germline CDR1 SGHRS, CDR2 YFSETQ. CDR3 sequence: CASSLDRGTEAFF. CDR3 bases: TGCGCCAGCAGCTTGGATAGGGGCACTGAAGCTTTCTTT.